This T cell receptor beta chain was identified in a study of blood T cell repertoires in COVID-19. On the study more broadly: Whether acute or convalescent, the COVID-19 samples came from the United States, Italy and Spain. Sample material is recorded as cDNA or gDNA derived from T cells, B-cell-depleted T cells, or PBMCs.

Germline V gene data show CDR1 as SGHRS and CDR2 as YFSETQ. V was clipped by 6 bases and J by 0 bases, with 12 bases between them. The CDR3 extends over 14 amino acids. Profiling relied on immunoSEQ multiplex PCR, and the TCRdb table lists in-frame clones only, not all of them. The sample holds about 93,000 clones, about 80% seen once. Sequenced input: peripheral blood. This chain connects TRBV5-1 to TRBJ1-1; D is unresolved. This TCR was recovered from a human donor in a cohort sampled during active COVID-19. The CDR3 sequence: CASTMTPLNTEAFF. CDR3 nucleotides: TGCGCCAGCACCATGACACCTCTGAACACTGAAGCTTTCTTT.